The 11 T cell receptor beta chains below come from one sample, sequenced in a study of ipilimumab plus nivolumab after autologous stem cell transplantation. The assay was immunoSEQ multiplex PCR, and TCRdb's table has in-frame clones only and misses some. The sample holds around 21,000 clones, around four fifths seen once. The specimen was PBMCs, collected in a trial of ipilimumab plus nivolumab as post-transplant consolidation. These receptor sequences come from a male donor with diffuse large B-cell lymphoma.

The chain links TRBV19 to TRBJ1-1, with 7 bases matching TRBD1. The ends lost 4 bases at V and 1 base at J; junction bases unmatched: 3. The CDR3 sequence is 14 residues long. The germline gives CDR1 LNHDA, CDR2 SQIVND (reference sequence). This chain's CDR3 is CASSTQGGNTEAFF. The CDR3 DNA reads TGTGCCAGTAGTACTCAGGGGGGGAACACTGAAGCTTTCTTT.

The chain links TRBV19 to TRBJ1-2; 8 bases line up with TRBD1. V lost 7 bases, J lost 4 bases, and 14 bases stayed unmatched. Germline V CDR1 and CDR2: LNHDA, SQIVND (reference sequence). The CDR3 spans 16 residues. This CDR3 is CASIRMVAGGFYGYTF. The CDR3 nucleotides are TGTGCCAGTATCCGCATGGTGGCAGGGGGCTTCTATGGCTACACCTTC.

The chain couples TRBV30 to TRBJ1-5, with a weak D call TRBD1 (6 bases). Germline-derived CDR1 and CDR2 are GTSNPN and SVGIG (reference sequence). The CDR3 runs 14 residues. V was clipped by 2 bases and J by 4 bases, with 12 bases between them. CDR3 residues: CAWSLGTNNQPQHF. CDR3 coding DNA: TGTGCCTGGAGTTTGGGGACAAATAATCAGCCCCAGCATTTT.

Written as DNA, the CDR3 is TGTGCCAGCAGTTTGGGGGGCACTGAAAAACTGTTTTTT. The encoded protein is CASSLGGTEKLFF. V and J are TRBV28 and TRBJ1-4; D may be TRBD1 (6 bases). The V gene's germline CDR1 is MDHEN and CDR2 SYDVKM. V was pared by 3 bases and J by 7 bases, with 9 bases between. The CDR3 contains 13 residues. Based on the CDR3 plus reference TRBV28 and TRBJ1-4, the full variable domain is DVKVTQSSRYLVKRTGEKVFLECVQDMDHENMFWYRQDPGLGLRLIYFSYDVKMKEKGDIPEGYSVSREKKERFSLILESASTNQTSMYLCASSLGGTEKLFFGSGTQLSVL.

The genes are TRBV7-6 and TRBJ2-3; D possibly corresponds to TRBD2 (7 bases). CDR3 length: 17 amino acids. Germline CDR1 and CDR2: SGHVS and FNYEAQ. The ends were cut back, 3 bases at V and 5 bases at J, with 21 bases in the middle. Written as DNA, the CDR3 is TGTGCCAGCAGCTTCCCGTATGGGGGGGGCGGGGAAGATACGCAGTATTTT. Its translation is CASSFPYGGGGEDTQYF.

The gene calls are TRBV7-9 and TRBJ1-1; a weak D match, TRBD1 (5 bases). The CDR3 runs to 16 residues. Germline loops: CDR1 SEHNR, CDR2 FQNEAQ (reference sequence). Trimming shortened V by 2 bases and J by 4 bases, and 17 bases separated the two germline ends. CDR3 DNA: TGTGCCAGCAGCTTAATGGAGCGGGACCTCCGCACTGAAGCTTTCTTT. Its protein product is CASSLMERDLRTEAFF.

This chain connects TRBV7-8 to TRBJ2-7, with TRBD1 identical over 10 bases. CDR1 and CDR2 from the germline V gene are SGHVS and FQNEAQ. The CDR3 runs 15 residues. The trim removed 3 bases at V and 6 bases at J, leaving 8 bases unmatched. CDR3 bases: TGTGCCAGCAGCTTCCGGGACAGGGGTCGGGGCGAGCAGTACTTC. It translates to CASSFRDRGRGEQYF.

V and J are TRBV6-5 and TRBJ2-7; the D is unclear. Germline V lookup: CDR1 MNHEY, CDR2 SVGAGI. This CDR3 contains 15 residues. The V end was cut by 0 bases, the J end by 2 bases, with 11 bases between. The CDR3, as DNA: TGTGCCAGCAGTTACTCACCAGGCGGCCCCTACGAGCAGTACTTC. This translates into CASSYSPGGPYEQYF.

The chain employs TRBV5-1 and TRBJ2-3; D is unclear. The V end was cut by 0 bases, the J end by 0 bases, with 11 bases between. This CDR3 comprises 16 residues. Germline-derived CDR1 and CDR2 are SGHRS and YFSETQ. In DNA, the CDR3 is TGCGCCAGCAGCTTGGGACTGGCGGCTAGCACAGATACGCAGTATTTT. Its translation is CASSLGLAASTDTQYF. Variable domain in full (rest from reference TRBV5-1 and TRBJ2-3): KAGVTQTPRYLIKTRGQQVTLSCSPISGHRSVSWYQQTPGQGLQFLFEYFSETQRNKGNFPGRFSGRQFSNSRSEMNVSTLELGDSALYLCASSLGLAASTDTQYFGPGTRLTVL.

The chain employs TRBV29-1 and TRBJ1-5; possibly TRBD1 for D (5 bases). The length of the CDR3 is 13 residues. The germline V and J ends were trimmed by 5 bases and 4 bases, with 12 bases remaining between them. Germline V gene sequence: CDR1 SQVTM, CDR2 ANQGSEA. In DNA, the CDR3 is TGCAGCGTTATTACAGGCCTAAATCAGCCCCAGCATTTT. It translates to CSVITGLNQPQHF.

This chain's CDR3 is CASSVLPGLPGTGELFF. The CDR3 nucleotides read TGCGCCAGCAGCGTACTTCCGGGACTACCAGGCACCGGGGAGCTGTTTTTT. The chain carries TRBV5-1 and TRBJ2-2, with 7 bases identical to TRBD2. Germline trimming cut 4 bases from V and 4 bases from J; bases unmatched to any gene: 13. The CDR3 spans 17 residues. Germline CDR1 is SGHRS and CDR2 is YFSETQ.